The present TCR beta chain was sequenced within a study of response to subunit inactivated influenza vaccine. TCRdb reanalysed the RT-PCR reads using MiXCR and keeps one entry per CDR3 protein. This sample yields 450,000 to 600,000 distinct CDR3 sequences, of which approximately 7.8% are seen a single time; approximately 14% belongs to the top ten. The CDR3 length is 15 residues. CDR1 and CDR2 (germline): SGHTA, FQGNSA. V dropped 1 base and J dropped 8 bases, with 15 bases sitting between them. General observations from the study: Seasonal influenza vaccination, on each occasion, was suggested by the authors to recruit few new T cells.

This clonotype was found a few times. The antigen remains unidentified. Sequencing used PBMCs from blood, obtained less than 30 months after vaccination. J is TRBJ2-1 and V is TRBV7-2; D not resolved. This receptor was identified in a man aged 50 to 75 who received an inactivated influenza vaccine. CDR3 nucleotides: TGTGCCAGCAGCTTAGGCCCGGGTTTCATAGATGAGCAGTTCTTC. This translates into CASSLGPGFIDEQFF.